One and the same sample provided the 26 T cell receptor beta chains below, sequenced in a study of T-cell memory formation after mild COVID-19. TCRdb re-derived calls from the 5' RACE reads in MiXCR, one entry per CDR3 protein. Of roughly 450,000 distinct CDR3 sequences listed, about 20% are singletons. Sequencing was done on a sample of PBMCs or a T cell subset sorted from them (not recorded which). The receptor set was obtained from an adult woman who had mild COVID-19 (a few samples of this study predate the infection). Cell type and time point are not known.

This clonotype was recorded a few times. The chain recombines TRBV9 with TRBJ2-1; tentatively, D is TRBD2 (5 bases). This CDR3 has 15 residues. V lost 0 bases to trimming and J lost 0 bases, with 7 bases between them. Germline CDR1 is SGDLS and CDR2 is YYNGEE. For the CDR3, the DNA is TGTGCCAGCAGCGTAGTAGGGAGCTCCTACAATGAGCAGTTCTTC. Translated: CASSVVGSSYNEQFF.

V usage is TRBV7-3 and J usage is TRBJ2-2; perhaps TRBD1 as D (6 bases). Trimming removed 5 bases from V and 6 bases from J, with 10 bases in between. CDR3 size: 13 residues. Germline-derived CDR1 and CDR2 are SGHTA and FQGTGA. The CDR3 here is CASSNRVSGELFF. The DNA of the CDR3 is TGTGCCAGCAGCAACAGGGTCTCCGGGGAGCTGTTTTTT.

V and J are TRBV19 and TRBJ1-5; D not resolved. The CDR3 is 16 amino acids. Trimming removed 0 bases from V and 0 bases from J, with 9 bases in between. Germline CDR1 reads LNHDA; CDR2 reads SQIVND (reference sequence). The CDR3 DNA reads TGTGCCAGTAGTATAGACCGGACGGCTAGCAATCAGCCCCAGCATTTT. Translation: CASSIDRTASNQPQHF.

The chain joins TRBV7-3 to TRBJ2-2; D could derive from TRBD1 or TRBD2 (6 bases each). The germline gives CDR1 SGHTA, CDR2 FQGTGA. This CDR3 comprises 16 residues. V was clipped by 1 base and J by 5 bases, with 14 bases between them. The CDR3 region is CASSLNRGVTTGELFF. In nucleotides, the CDR3 is TGTGCCAGCAGCTTAAATAGGGGGGTAACAACCGGGGAGCTGTTTTTT. Full variable domain (outside the CDR3, taken from reference TRBV7-3 and TRBJ2-2): GAGVSQTPSNKVTEKGKYVELRCDPISGHTALYWYRQSLGQGPEFLIYFQGTGAADDSGLPNDRFFAVRPEGSVSTLKIQRTERGDSAVYLCASSLNRGVTTGELFFGEGSRLTVL.

This clonotype has only a few counts. J is TRBJ2-7 and V is TRBV4-1; a possible D gene is TRBD1 (6 bases). Germline V gene data show CDR1 as MGHRA and CDR2 as YSYEKL. The ends were cut back, 5 bases at V and 3 bases at J, with 23 bases in the middle. This CDR3 has 17 amino acids. CDR3 bases: TGCGCCAGCAGCTGGCCGGCAGGGAAAGGGGGTGGCTACGAGCAGTACTTC. It codes for CASSWPAGKGGGYEQYF.

V gene TRBV20-1 combines with J gene TRBJ1-4; 8 bases map to TRBD1. In germline, CDR1 is DFQATT, CDR2 SNEGSKA (reference sequence). The ends lost 5 bases at V and 0 bases at J; junction bases unmatched: 8. The CDR3 contains 16 residues. The CDR3 protein is CSAAQGARATNEKLFF. CDR3 DNA sequence: TGCAGTGCTGCTCAGGGGGCCCGAGCAACTAATGAAAAACTGTTTTTT.

The V call is TRBV7-9, the J call TRBJ2-6; D not certain. The CDR3 covers 17 residues. V was clipped by 5 bases and J by 0 bases, with 14 bases between them. Germline assignment: CDR1 SEHNR and CDR2 FQNEAQ (reference sequence). The CDR3 here is CASSPRLKDSGANVLTF. The CDR3 coding sequence is TGTGCCAGCAGCCCTCGACTCAAAGACTCTGGGGCCAACGTCCTGACTTTC.

V gene TRBV7-6 combines with J gene TRBJ2-1, with no clear D. V gave up 3 bases and J gave up 4 bases, with 10 bases separating them. This CDR3 region has 14 residues. The germline gives CDR1 SGHVS, CDR2 FNYEAQ. CDR3 DNA: TGTGCCAGCAGCTTGGACGGGCCTTACAATGAGCAGTTCTTC. This codes for CASSLDGPYNEQFF.

This clonotype was recorded at least ten times. The chain carries TRBV20-1 and TRBJ2-3; unclear D gene. The CDR3 covers 12 residues. V shed 1 base and J shed 7 bases, with 9 bases lying between them. CDR1 DFQATT and CDR2 SNEGSKA come from the germline V gene (reference sequence). CDR3 protein: CSARAETNTQYF. The CDR3 DNA follows: TGCAGTGCTAGAGCCGAGACGAATACGCAGTATTTT.

This clonotype showed up many times. The chain is built from TRBV24-1 and TRBJ2-5; 10 bases align to TRBD1. The CDR3 consists of 16 residues. In germline, CDR1 is KGHDR, CDR2 SFDVKD. With 2 bases clipped from V and 4 bases from J, the junction kept 6 bases outside the gene matches. The CDR3 sequence is CATSDSGTGVLETQYF. The CDR3 nucleotides are TGTGCCACCAGTGATTCAGGGACAGGGGTTCTAGAGACCCAGTACTTC.

This clonotype showed up just a few times. The chain recombines TRBV11-2 with TRBJ1-1, with 9 bases lining up with TRBD1. Trimming took 1 base from V and 5 from J; bases not matched to a gene: 8. Germline-derived CDR1 and CDR2 are SGHAT and FQNNGV. The CDR3 runs to 16 residues. This CDR3 reads CASSLVDRGAVTEAFF. Written as DNA, the CDR3 is TGTGCCAGCAGCTTAGTGGACAGGGGCGCCGTAACTGAAGCTTTCTTT.

This clonotype was observed many times. The V call is TRBV12-3 or TRBV12-4, the J call TRBJ2-2, with D perhaps matching TRBD1 (5 bases). This CDR3 is built from 13 residues. The V end lost 10 bases, the J end lost 3 bases, and 12 bases lay between the germline ends. The DNA of the CDR3 is TGTGCCATTCGCAAGGGGTACACCGGGGAGCTGTTTTTT. It specifies CAIRKGYTGELFF.

This clonotype was counted between two and nine times. V gene TRBV7-3 combines with J gene TRBJ2-2, with TRBD2 matching 12 bases. The V gene's germline CDR1 is SGHTA and CDR2 FQGTGA. This CDR3 has 16 amino acids. V lost 5 bases and J lost 5; bases outside the gene matches: 6. The CDR3 DNA is TGTGCCAGCAGCCAGGGACTAGCGGGTGGTACCGGGGAGCTGTTTTTT. It yields the protein CASSQGLAGGTGELFF.

This clonotype has just a few counts. The chain recombines TRBV12-3 or TRBV12-4 with TRBJ2-3, with D perhaps TRBD1 (5 bases). The CDR3 is made up of 15 amino acids. The V end lost 7 bases, the J end lost 1 base, and 15 bases lay between the germline ends. In nucleotides, the CDR3 is TGTGCCAGCACCCTGCAAGGGGCGGGCACAGATACGCAGTATTTT. Translation gives CASTLQGAGTDTQYF.

The chain couples TRBV2 to TRBJ1-2; D remains ambiguous. In germline, CDR1 is SNHLY, CDR2 FYNNEI. Trimming took off 2 bases at V and 9 bases at J, with 4 bases between the two ends. The CDR3 contains 10 residues. The CDR3 DNA sequence: TGTGCCAGCAGTGAAAGAAGCTACACCTTC. Translating it yields CASSERSYTF.

This clonotype showed up just once. The gene calls are TRBV12-3 or TRBV12-4 and TRBJ1-3; no clear D gene. The CDR3 spans 18 residues. Trimming removed 0 bases from V and 3 bases from J, with 18 bases in between. The CDR3 region has the DNA TGTGCCAGCAGTTTAGCGCCGACTCCCTCTCGGATTGGAAACACCATATATTTT. Translated: CASSLAPTPSRIGNTIYF.

This chain links TRBV24-1 with TRBJ1-5; D is possibly TRBD1 (5 bases). V lost 2 bases and J lost 2, with 9 bases in between. The germline V gene has CDR1 KGHDR and CDR2 SFDVKD. The CDR3 is 15 residues long. Written as DNA, the CDR3 is TGTGCCACCAGTGATTCGGGGGGAGGCAATCAGCCCCAGCATTTT. It encodes CATSDSGGGNQPQHF.

Only a few counts were recorded for this clonotype. The chain carries TRBV7-9 and TRBJ2-3; no reliable D call. The CDR3 loop spans 13 amino acids. Trimming took 7 bases from V and 4 from J, leaving 12 bases between them. Germline CDR1 SEHNR, CDR2 FQNEAQ (reference sequence). CDR3 DNA sequence: TGTGCCAGCACCTTCATCGGCGCAGATACGCAGTATTTT. Translated, it gives CASTFIGADTQYF.

This rearrangement joins TRBV7-2 to TRBJ2-5; the match to TRBD2 covers 15 bases. The CDR3 spans 18 residues. CDR1 and CDR2 (germline): SGHTA, FQGNSA. Trimming cost V 5 bases and J 3 bases; bases outside gene matches: 10. This CDR3 reads CASSPGRTSGGAKETQYF. CDR3 sequence (DNA): TGTGCCAGCAGCCCCGGAAGGACTAGCGGGGGGGCCAAAGAGACCCAGTACTTC.

CDR3 in DNA: TGTGCCACCAGCAGAGATGGCGGGGCGTACGAGCAGTACTTC. Residues: CATSRDGGAYEQYF. The rearrangement links TRBV15 to TRBJ2-7, with D possibly matching TRBD2 (6 bases). The CDR3 extends over 14 amino acids. The V end was cut by 0 bases, the J end by 4 bases, with 10 bases between. The germline V gene has CDR1 LNHNV and CDR2 YYDKDF (reference sequence).

This clonotype occurred a few times. The chain joins TRBV24-1 to TRBJ2-6; 8 bases map to TRBD1. V gave up 7 bases and J gave up 0 bases; unmatched junction bases: 13. The CDR3 loop spans 19 amino acids. The germline V gene has CDR1 KGHDR and CDR2 SFDVKD. The CDR3 spells CATSSGRDRYYSGANVLTF. DNA of the CDR3: TGTGCCACCAGCTCCGGCCGGGACAGGTACTACTCTGGGGCCAACGTCCTGACTTTC.

V is TRBV7-8 and J is TRBJ2-7; 14 bases match TRBD2. J gave up 6 bases and V 5 bases, and 12 bases lay outside the gene matches. Germline V gives CDR1 SGHVS, CDR2 FQNEAQ. This CDR3 spans 17 amino acids. The chain's CDR3 is CASSPTGLAGVFSEQYF. CDR3 bases: TGTGCCAGCAGCCCCACGGGACTAGCGGGAGTTTTCTCCGAGCAGTACTTC.

The chain links TRBV5-6 to TRBJ2-7; D may be TRBD1 (6 bases). V was clipped by 2 bases and J by 3 bases, with 18 bases between them. The CDR3 is made up of 16 amino acids. Germline V gives CDR1 SGHDT, CDR2 YYEEEE. The CDR3: CASSFWTALVNYEQYF. For the CDR3, the DNA is TGTGCCAGCAGCTTCTGGACAGCGCTCGTCAACTACGAGCAGTACTTC.

This clonotype has just a few counts. The rearrangement links TRBV7-3 to TRBJ2-5; D perhaps matches TRBD2 (6 bases). Trimming cost V 5 bases and J 2 bases, with 21 bases left between them. Germline CDR1 and CDR2: SGHTA and FQGTGA. The CDR3 loop spans 17 amino acids. The CDR3 reads CASSPIGRDHPQETQYF. CDR3 bases: TGTGCCAGCAGCCCCATCGGGCGGGACCACCCACAAGAGACCCAGTACTTC. The whole variable domain, remainder taken from reference TRBV7-3 and TRBJ2-5, is GAGVSQTPSNKVTEKGKYVELRCDPISGHTALYWYRQSLGQGPEFLIYFQGTGAADDSGLPNDRFFAVRPEGSVSTLKIQRTERGDSAVYLCASSPIGRDHPQETQYFGPGTRLLVL.

The CDR3 loop is CASSLAPFTEAFF. For the CDR3, the DNA is TGCGCCAGCAGCTTGGCCCCCTTCACTGAAGCTTTCTTT. The gene calls are TRBV5-1 and TRBJ1-1; D is undetermined. Trimming removed 0 bases from V and 4 bases from J, with 7 bases in between. The CDR3 covers 13 residues. The germline CDR1 and CDR2 sequences are SGHRS and YFSETQ. Together with reference TRBV5-1 and TRBJ1-1, the CDR3 gives the full variable domain: KAGVTQTPRYLIKTRGQQVTLSCSPISGHRSVSWYQQTPGQGLQFLFEYFSETQRNKGNFPGRFSGRQFSNSRSEMNVSTLELGDSALYLCASSLAPFTEAFFGQGTRLTVV.

In its sample, this clonotype was seen a few times. The chain links TRBV4-1 to TRBJ2-2; 13 bases line up with TRBD2. The trim removed 0 bases at V and 2 bases at J, leaving 6 bases unmatched. The CDR3 length is 19 residues. Germline V CDR1 and CDR2: MGHRA, YSYEKL. The CDR3 DNA reads TGCGCCAGCAGCCAAGATAGGGGACTAGCGGGGACTAACACCGGGGAGCTGTTTTTT. This codes for CASSQDRGLAGTNTGELFF.